These 18 T cell receptor beta chains were sequenced from one sample in a study of cytomegalovirus exposure and HLA in healthy donors. PCR primers comprised 60 Vbeta and 13 Jbeta primers. Profiled with immunoSEQ multiplex PCR; TCRdb holds only in-frame clones, not every one. The top ten hold around 0.34% of the sample, which has around 200,000 clones, approximately 86% seen once. Sequenced material: PBMCs. The receptors shown here come from a woman aged 30 to 39 in good health and CMV-seronegative.

This clone was seen only once. The sample has other DNA sequences that encode this CDR3 too. This chain links TRBV5-6 with TRBJ2-1; D is undetermined. This CDR3 is built from 16 residues. Germline lookup yields CDR1 SGHDT and CDR2 YYEEEE. Trimming removed 2 bases from V and 3 bases from J, with 15 bases in between. CDR3 nucleotides: TGTGCCAGCAGCTTAGTAGATAGATCTAGCTACAATGAGCAGTTCTTC. Protein: CASSLVDRSSYNEQFF. Full variable domain (rest looked up from reference TRBV5-6 and TRBJ2-1): DAGVTQSPTHLIKTRGQQVTLRCSPKSGHDTVSWYQQALGQGPQFIFQYYEEEERQRGNFPDRFSGHQFPNYSSELNVNALLLGDSALYLCASSLVDRSSYNEQFFGPGTRLTVL.

The chain recombines TRBV7-9 with TRBJ2-1, with D perhaps TRBD2 (7 bases). V lost 6 bases and J lost 7, with 13 bases in between. From germline, CDR1 is SEHNR and CDR2 FQNEAQ (reference sequence). The CDR3 is 13 residues long. In DNA form, the CDR3 reads TGTGCCAGCAGTATGGGAGGGGGAAATGAGCAGTTCTTC. Protein sequence: CASSMGGGNEQFF. Using reference TRBV7-9 and TRBJ2-1 for the parts outside the CDR3, the full variable domain is DTGVSQNPRHKITKRGQNVTFRCDPISEHNRLYWYRQTLGQGPEFLTYFQNEAQLEKSRLLSDRFSAERPKGSFSTLEIQRTEQGDSAMYLCASSMGGGNEQFFGPGTRLTVL.

This rearrangement joins TRBV5-1 to TRBJ2-6, with D tentatively TRBD2 (6 bases). V gave up 6 bases and J gave up 0 bases, with 13 bases separating them. The CDR3 runs to 16 residues. Germline V gene data show CDR1 as SGHRS and CDR2 as YFSETQ. As DNA, the CDR3 is TGCGCCAGCAAGGAGGAGGGACGCTCTGGGGCCAACGTCCTGACTTTC. Its protein product is CASKEEGRSGANVLTF.

This chain connects TRBV19 to TRBJ2-5; 7 positions match TRBD2. This CDR3 spans 14 amino acids. Trimming cost V 3 bases and J 5 bases; bases outside gene matches: 6. The germline gives CDR1 LNHDA, CDR2 SQIVND (reference sequence). The CDR3 DNA reads TGTGCCAGTAGTATTGCGGGAGTAATTGAGACCCAGTACTTC. This sequence encodes CASSIAGVIETQYF.

This rearrangement joins TRBV27 to TRBJ2-5; the D is unclear. The CDR3 is 14 amino acids. Germline V gives CDR1 MNHEY, CDR2 SMNVEV (reference sequence). Trimming cost V 5 bases and J 2 bases, with 12 bases left between them. The CDR3 DNA reads as TGTGCCAGCAGTCCCCAAAACATACAAGAGACCCAGTACTTC. This codes for CASSPQNIQETQYF.

This clone was seen just once. CDR3: CASSQGQGYEQYF. The DNA for the CDR3 is TGTGCCAGCAGCCAGGGACAGGGATACGAGCAGTACTTC. V gene TRBV9 combines with J gene TRBJ2-7; 9 bases are a match to TRBD1. The CDR3 totals 13 residues. Germline loops: CDR1 SGDLS, CDR2 YYNGEE. J gave up 4 bases and V 4 bases, and 3 bases lay outside the gene matches. The full variable domain, in which reference TRBV9 and TRBJ2-7 provide the parts outside the CDR3, is DSGVTQTPKHLITATGQRVTLRCSPRSGDLSVYWYQQSLDQGLQFLIQYYNGEERAKGNILERFSAQQFPDLHSELNLSSLELGDSALYFCASSQGQGYEQYFGPGTRLTVT.

The chain employs TRBV5-6 and TRBJ2-3; D possibly corresponds to TRBD1 (5 bases). This CDR3 has 15 amino acids. V lost 1 base, J lost 5 bases, and 14 bases lay in between. Germline CDR1 reads SGHDT; CDR2 reads YYEEEE. In DNA, the CDR3 is TGTGCCAGCAGCTTGTGGGGCCCTTGGGAAGATACGCAGTATTTT. It encodes CASSLWGPWEDTQYF.

This clone was recorded once. V is TRBV10-3 and J is TRBJ2-7, with a weak D call TRBD1 (5 bases). With 3 bases removed from V and 7 bases from J, the gap between germline ends came to 19 bases. This CDR3 contains 15 residues. Germline V gene data show CDR1 as ENHRY and CDR2 as SYGVKD. This CDR3 is CAISDPGQGLWEQYF. As DNA, the CDR3 is TGTGCCATCAGTGACCCCGGGCAGGGCCTATGGGAGCAGTACTTC.

This chain joins TRBV7-9 and TRBJ2-7; tentatively, D is TRBD2 (6 bases). V was cut by 5 bases and J by 5 bases, with 10 bases left in between. Germline V gene lookup returns CDR1 SEHNR and CDR2 FQNEAQ (reference sequence). The CDR3 spans 12 residues. This chain's CDR3 is CASSGGRHEQYF. Here the CDR3 DNA reads TGTGCCAGCAGCGGAGGGCGCCACGAGCAGTACTTC. The full variable domain, its missing parts supplied by reference TRBV7-9 and TRBJ2-7, is DTGVSQNPRHKITKRGQNVTFRCDPISEHNRLYWYRQTLGQGPEFLTYFQNEAQLEKSRLLSDRFSAERPKGSFSTLEIQRTEQGDSAMYLCASSGGRHEQYFGPGTRLTVT.

The V and J genes are TRBV7-9 and TRBJ1-1; 8 bases fit TRBD1. The CDR3 extends over 14 amino acids. V gave up 5 bases and J gave up 3 bases; unmatched junction bases: 5. From germline, CDR1 is SEHNR and CDR2 FQNEAQ (reference sequence). As DNA, the CDR3 is TGTGCCAGCAGCGGCGACAGGGGTTACACTGAAGCTTTCTTT. It specifies CASSGDRGYTEAFF.

This clone was detected a few times. This sequence joins TRBV6-1 and TRBJ2-2; TRBD2 matches 8 bases. Per the germline V gene, CDR1 is MNHNS and CDR2 is SASEGT. The CDR3 has 14 residues. The J segment lost 4 bases and the V segment lost 8 bases, leaving 6 bases of the junction unmatched. CDR3 amino acids: CASSGGRSTGELFF. DNA of the CDR3: TGTGCCAGCTCAGGCGGGAGGAGCACCGGGGAGCTGTTTTTT.

The chain joins TRBV28 to TRBJ2-1; tentatively, D is TRBD2 (5 bases). The V end was cut by 5 bases, the J end by 4 bases, with 9 bases between. The CDR3 length is 13 residues. The germline gives CDR1 MDHEN, CDR2 SYDVKM. CDR3 sequence reads: CASSPGLYNEQFF. The DNA of the CDR3 is TGTGCCAGCAGTCCAGGACTTTACAATGAGCAGTTCTTC.

V is TRBV29-1 and J is TRBJ1-1; D not certain. Germline CDR1 SQVTM, CDR2 ANQGSEA. This CDR3 comprises 13 residues. With 7 bases removed from V and 3 bases from J, the gap between germline ends came to 15 bases. DNA for the CDR3: TGCAGCGCCTTAAAGGGAGTCGACACTGAAGCTTTCTTT. Protein product: CSALKGVDTEAFF.

The table lists this clone with a few counts. V is TRBV27 and J is TRBJ2-1, with 8 bases matching TRBD1. Germline-derived CDR1 and CDR2 are MNHEY and SMNVEV (reference sequence). The CDR3 spans 18 residues. V was clipped by 6 bases and J by 0 bases; unmatched bases: 13. CDR3 in DNA: TGTGCCAGCAGGTCCCGCAGGGGGCAAGGGAGCTCCTACAATGAGCAGTTCTTC. It encodes CASRSRRGQGSSYNEQFF.

This clone was seen only once. V and J are TRBV4-1 and TRBJ2-7; 9 bases are shared with TRBD1. Germline V gene sequence: CDR1 MGHRA, CDR2 YSYEKL. Losses at the gene ends were 3 bases for V and 1 base for J; bases not matched to a gene: 4. This CDR3 is 15 amino acids long. The DNA of the CDR3 is TGCGCCAGCAGCCAGCCGGGACAGGGTTCCTACGAGCAGTACTTC. Protein product: CASSQPGQGSYEQYF.

The count of this clone is one. The chain is built from TRBV18 and TRBJ2-1; 8 bases line up with TRBD1. Germline CDR1 KGHSH, CDR2 LQKENI. The CDR3 consists of 14 residues. Trimming removed 4 bases from V and 2 bases from J; junction bases left unmatched: 1. The CDR3 DNA is TGTGCCAGCTCACAGACAGGGGCCTACAATGAGCAGTTCTTC. Its protein is CASSQTGAYNEQFF.

For the CDR3, the DNA is TGTGCCAGCAGCTTAGTAGCGGGACGACTTCCCTACGAGCAGTACTTC. Its translation: CASSLVAGRLPYEQYF. V is TRBV7-2 and J is TRBJ2-7, with 8 bases matching TRBD2. After removal of 1 base from V and 2 bases from J, the junction contained 7 bases not matched to a gene. CDR1 and CDR2 from the germline V gene are SGHTA and FQGNSA. The CDR3 sequence is 16 residues long.

The chain uses TRBV7-2 and TRBJ2-3; D gene uncertain. Trimming pared 1 base from V and 5 bases from J, leaving 10 bases between. The CDR3 covers 14 residues. From germline, CDR1 is SGHTA and CDR2 FQGNSA. The CDR3 loop is CASSLEALGDTQYF. CDR3 coding DNA: TGTGCCAGCAGCTTAGAGGCTCTAGGAGATACGCAGTATTTT.